This T cell receptor beta chain was sequenced in a study of cytomegalovirus exposure and HLA in healthy donors. General study points: As immune exposure information, only CMV serostatus was available.

About this clone itself: The antigen is unknown.

CDR1 and CDR2 from the germline V gene are SNHLY and FYNNEI. Trimming shortened V by 4 bases and J by 12 bases, and 12 bases separated the two germline ends. The CDR3 consists of 12 residues. Use of 60 Vbeta and 13 Jbeta primers characterized the PCR. Libraries were prepared by immunoSEQ multiplex PCR; TCRdb keeps only in-frame clonotypes and omits some of them. Its table records about 150,000 clones. Source material: PBMCs. This receptor was taken from a woman aged 45-59 years in good health and CMV-seronegative. The chain couples TRBV2 to TRBJ1-4; D might be TRBD1 (6 bases). CDR3 in amino acids: CASSGQGLELFF. The CDR3 nucleotides read TGTGCCAGCAGTGGGCAGGGGCTTGAACTGTTTTTT.